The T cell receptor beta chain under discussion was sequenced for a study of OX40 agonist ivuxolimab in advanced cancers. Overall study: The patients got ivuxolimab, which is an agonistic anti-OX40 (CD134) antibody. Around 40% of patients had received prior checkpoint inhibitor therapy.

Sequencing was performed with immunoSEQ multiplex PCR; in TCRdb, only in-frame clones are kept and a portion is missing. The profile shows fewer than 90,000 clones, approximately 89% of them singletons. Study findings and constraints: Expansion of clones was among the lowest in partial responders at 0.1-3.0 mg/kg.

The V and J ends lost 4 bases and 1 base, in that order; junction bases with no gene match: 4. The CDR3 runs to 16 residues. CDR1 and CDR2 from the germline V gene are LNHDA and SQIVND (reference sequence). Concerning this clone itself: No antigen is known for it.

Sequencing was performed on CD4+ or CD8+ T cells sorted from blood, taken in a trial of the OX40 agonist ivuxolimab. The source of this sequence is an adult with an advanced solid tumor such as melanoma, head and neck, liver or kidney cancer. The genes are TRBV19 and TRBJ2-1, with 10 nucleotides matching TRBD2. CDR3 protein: CASSTGSGRSYNEQFF. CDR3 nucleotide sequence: TGTGCCAGTAGTACCGGTAGCGGGAGGTCCTACAATGAGCAGTTCTTC. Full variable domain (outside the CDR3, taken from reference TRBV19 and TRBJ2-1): DGGITQSPKYLFRKEGQNVTLSCEQNLNHDAMYWYRQDPGQGLRLIYYSQIVNDFQKGDIAEGYSVSREKKESFPLTVTSAQKNPTAFYLCASSTGSGRSYNEQFFGPGTRLTVL.